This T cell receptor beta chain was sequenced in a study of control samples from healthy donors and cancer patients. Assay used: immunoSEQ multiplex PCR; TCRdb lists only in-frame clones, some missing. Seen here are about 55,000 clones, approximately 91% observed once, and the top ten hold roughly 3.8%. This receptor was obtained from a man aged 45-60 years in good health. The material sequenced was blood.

The CDR3 region has the DNA TGTGCCAGCAGCTTATCTAGCACAGATACGCAGTATTTT. Protein: CASSLSSTDTQYF. The chain combines TRBV7-3 with TRBJ2-3; D gene unclear. V was pared by 2 bases and J by 0 bases, with 3 bases between. Germline assignment: CDR1 SGHTA and CDR2 FQGTGA. The CDR3 totals 13 residues.